This T cell receptor (beta chain) is from a study of T cell responses to AZD1222 COVID-19 vaccine. Here immunoSEQ multiplex PCR was the method, and the copy in TCRdb shows in-frame clones only, minus some. The table shows over 95,000 clones, with approximately 91% occurring only once. Germline-derived CDR1 and CDR2 are KGHSY and FQNENV. V was clipped by 0 bases and J by 1 base; unmatched bases: 2. The CDR3 contains 15 residues. The J gene is TRBJ1-2, the V gene TRBV16, with 7 bases fitting TRBD1. Source: peripheral blood, taken on day 0 of AZD1222 vaccination. The receptor was derived from an adult in good health. The CDR3 loop reads CASSQSRQGNYGYTF. The CDR3 DNA reads TGTGCCAGCAGCCAATCGAGACAGGGTAACTATGGCTACACCTTC.